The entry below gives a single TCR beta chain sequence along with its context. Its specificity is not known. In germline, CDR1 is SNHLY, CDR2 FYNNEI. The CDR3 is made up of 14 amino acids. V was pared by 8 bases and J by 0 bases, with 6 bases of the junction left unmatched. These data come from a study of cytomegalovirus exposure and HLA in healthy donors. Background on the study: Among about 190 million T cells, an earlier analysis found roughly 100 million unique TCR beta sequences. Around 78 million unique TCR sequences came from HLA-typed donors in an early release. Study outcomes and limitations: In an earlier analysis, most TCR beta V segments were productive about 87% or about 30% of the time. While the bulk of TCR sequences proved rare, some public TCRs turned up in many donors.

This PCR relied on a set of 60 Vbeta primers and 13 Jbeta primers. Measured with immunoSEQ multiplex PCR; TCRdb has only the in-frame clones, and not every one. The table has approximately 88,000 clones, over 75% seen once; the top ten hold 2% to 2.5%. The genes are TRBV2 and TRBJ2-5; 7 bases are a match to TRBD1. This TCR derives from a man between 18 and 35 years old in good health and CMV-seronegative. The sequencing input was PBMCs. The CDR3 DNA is TGTGCCAGCTTAGGGACAGCCGACCAAGAGACCCAGTACTTC. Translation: CASLGTADQETQYF.